A single sample is the source of the 27 T cell receptor beta chains below, sequenced in a study of blood T cell repertoires in COVID-19. Repertoires were generated with immunoSEQ multiplex PCR, while TCRdb's copy carries only in-frame clones and drops some. Of nearly 85,000 clones listed, around 82% are singletons. Specimen: peripheral blood. Receptor source: a woman aged 60-75 years with acute or convalescent COVID-19.

V gene TRBV7-9 combines with J gene TRBJ1-5; 7 bases agree with TRBD1. The CDR3 extends over 14 amino acids. CDR1 and CDR2 (germline): SEHNR, FQNEAQ (reference sequence). V shed 5 bases, J shed 4 bases, and the junction held 5 bases outside the gene matches. The CDR3 region has the DNA TGTGCCAGCAGCCTTACAGGGGATAATCAGCCCCAGCATTTT. Its translation is CASSLTGDNQPQHF. Based on the CDR3 plus reference TRBV7-9 and TRBJ1-5, the full variable domain is DTGVSQNPRHKITKRGQNVTFRCDPISEHNRLYWYRQTLGQGPEFLTYFQNEAQLEKSRLLSDRFSAERPKGSFSTLEIQRTEQGDSAMYLCASSLTGDNQPQHFGDGTRLSIL.

J is TRBJ2-5 and V is TRBV5-4; no clear D gene. Trimming left V 0 bases short and J 1 base short, with 4 bases between. CDR3 length equals 13 residues. In germline, CDR1 is SGHNT, CDR2 YYREEE (reference sequence). The CDR3 is CASSLDSQETQYF. CDR3 nucleotides: TGTGCCAGCAGCTTGGACAGCCAAGAGACCCAGTACTTC.

This chain connects TRBV11-2 to TRBJ1-2; D ambiguous. CDR3 length equals 12 residues. V was cut by 1 base and J by 6 bases, with 6 bases left in between. CDR1 and CDR2 (germline): SGHAT, FQNNGV. The CDR3, as DNA: TGTGCCAGCAGCTTAGGCGGCGATGGCTACACCTTC. Its protein product is CASSLGGDGYTF.

The rearrangement joins TRBV27 to TRBJ2-7, with 10 bases fitting TRBD1. V was clipped by 5 bases and J by 0 bases; unmatched bases: 16. Germline V gene data show CDR1 as MNHEY and CDR2 as SMNVEV (reference sequence). The CDR3 has 19 amino acids. The CDR3 loop is CASSRAREVGTGVSYEQYF. The CDR3 DNA reads as TGTGCCAGCAGTCGCGCCAGGGAGGTTGGGACAGGGGTCTCCTACGAGCAGTACTTC.

This chain uses TRBV30 with TRBJ1-1; 11 nucleotides match TRBD1. Germline values: CDR1 GTSNPN, CDR2 SVGIG (reference sequence). This CDR3 comprises 15 residues. V shed 5 bases and J 2 bases; nucleotides not matched to a gene: 7. CDR3 amino acids: CAWVGQGAGNTEAFF. The DNA for the CDR3 is TGTGCCTGGGTTGGACAGGGGGCAGGAAACACTGAAGCTTTCTTT. Variable domain in full (rest from reference TRBV30 and TRBJ1-1): SQTIHQWPATLVQPVGSPLSLECTVEGTSNPNLYWYRQAAGRGLQLLFYSVGIGQISSEVPQNLSASRPQDRQFILSSKKLLLSDSGFYLCAWVGQGAGNTEAFFGQGTRLTVV.

This clone was recorded once. V usage is TRBV4-3 and J usage is TRBJ1-2; weak D call: TRBD1 (5 bases). Germline V lookup: CDR1 LGHNA, CDR2 YSLEER. The CDR3 is 14 amino acids. V was clipped by 5 bases and J by 5 bases, with 15 bases between them. The CDR3 region is CASSGTGRGYGYTF. DNA of the CDR3: TGCGCCAGCAGCGGGACCGGGAGAGGGTATGGCTACACCTTC.

V and J are TRBV27 and TRBJ2-7, with 8 nucleotides matching TRBD2. Losses at the gene ends were 4 bases for V and 6 bases for J; bases not matched to a gene: 8. This CDR3 spans 14 amino acids. In germline, CDR1 is MNHEY, CDR2 SMNVEV (reference sequence). The CDR3 reads CASSSTGLAFEQYF. Written as DNA, the CDR3 is TGTGCCAGCAGTTCTACCGGACTAGCCTTCGAGCAGTACTTC.

By frequency in the sample, this clone is medium-sized. V gene TRBV19 combines with J gene TRBJ1-2; D gene ambiguous. V was shortened by 3 bases and J by 12 bases, with 17 bases between the two germline ends. The germline V gene encodes CDR1 LNHDA and CDR2 SQIVND (reference sequence). The CDR3 spans 13 residues. The CDR3 here is CASSIYRLGLHTF. The CDR3 bases are TGTGCCAGTAGTATTTATAGACTCGGCCTTCACACCTTC.

This chain joins TRBV2 and TRBJ2-2, with D perhaps matching TRBD2 (6 bases). Germline CDR1 is SNHLY and CDR2 is FYNNEI. The CDR3 runs 15 residues. Trimming pared 6 bases from V and 6 bases from J, leaving 17 bases between. This CDR3 reads CASRGLRGTSGELFF. The CDR3 DNA sequence: TGTGCCAGCAGGGGACTGCGCGGGACGTCCGGGGAGCTGTTTTTT.

The chain recombines TRBV6-5 with TRBJ2-7; D is perhaps TRBD1 (6 bases). The CDR3 spans 14 residues. Germline-derived CDR1 and CDR2 are MNHEY and SVGAGI. Trimming took off 8 bases at V and 0 bases at J, with 14 bases between the two ends. CDR3 DNA: TGTGCCAGCTTTGGGACAACAGGCTCCTACGAGCAGTACTTC. It yields the protein CASFGTTGSYEQYF.

The chain recombines TRBV30 with TRBJ2-1; 11 bases match TRBD1. V dropped 2 bases and J dropped 8; count of bases not matched to a gene: 8. This CDR3 spans 15 amino acids. Germline V lookup: CDR1 GTSNPN, CDR2 SVGIG (reference sequence). In nucleotides, the CDR3 is TGTGCCTGGAGTAGGGGACAGGGGGTATTCGATGAGCAGTTCTTC. Translated: CAWSRGQGVFDEQFF.

In its sample, this clone was seen a few times. This chain joins TRBV12-3 or TRBV12-4 and TRBJ1-1, with D maybe TRBD1 (6 bases). CDR3 length: 13 residues. The V end was cut by 6 bases, the J end by 1 base, with 9 bases between. CDR3 region: CASSPTGNTEAFF. The CDR3, as DNA: TGTGCCAGCAGCCCGACAGGGAACACTGAAGCTTTCTTT.

The sample holds one count of this clone. The V call is TRBV19, the J call TRBJ1-2; 7 nucleotides align to TRBD1. The germline CDR1 and CDR2 sequences are LNHDA and SQIVND (reference sequence). This CDR3 comprises 12 residues. The trim removed 9 bases at V and 6 bases at J, leaving 7 bases unmatched. The CDR3 region has the DNA TGTGCCAGCTCTATCAGGGGGGATGGCTACACCTTC. This encodes CASSIRGDGYTF. The whole variable domain, filled in from reference TRBV19 and TRBJ1-2, reads DGGITQSPKYLFRKEGQNVTLSCEQNLNHDAMYWYRQDPGQGLRLIYYSQIVNDFQKGDIAEGYSVSREKKESFPLTVTSAQKNPTAFYLCASSIRGDGYTFGSGTRLTVV.

The chain joins TRBV28 to TRBJ2-3; D call uncertain. Trimming took 7 bases from V and 0 from J, leaving 11 bases between them. Germline values: CDR1 MDHEN, CDR2 SYDVKM. The CDR3 totals 14 residues. The CDR3 bases are TGTGCCAGCATGGCGACGGGTAGCACAGATACGCAGTATTTT. It is translated as CASMATGSTDTQYF.

The chain uses TRBV28 and TRBJ1-3; 8 bases are a match to TRBD1. Germline values: CDR1 MDHEN, CDR2 SYDVKM. The CDR3 totals 18 residues. V trimming: 6 bases; J trimming: 2 bases; junction bases outside the gene matches: 15. The CDR3 here is CASSSSGTGGQTGNTIYF. Here the CDR3 DNA reads TGTGCCAGCAGCTCCTCCGGGACAGGAGGCCAGACTGGAAACACCATATATTTT.

This chain's CDR3 is CASSQGGFEQFF. In DNA form, the CDR3 reads TGTGCCAGCAGCCAGGGAGGGTTCGAGCAGTTCTTC. V is TRBV3-1 (or the pseudogene TRBV3-2) and J is TRBJ2-1, with TRBD2 matching over 7 bases. The ends lost 3 bases at V and 10 bases at J; junction bases unmatched: 3. Looked up from germline, CDR1 is LGHDT and CDR2 is YNNKEL (reference sequence). CDR3 length: 12 amino acids.

This clone has just a few counts. This sequence joins TRBV4-3 and TRBJ2-7; 12 bases are a match to TRBD2. The V and J ends lost 1 base and 2 bases, in that order; junction bases with no gene match: 9. Germline lookup yields CDR1 LGHNA and CDR2 YSLEER. CDR3 size: 18 residues. CDR3 nucleotides: TGCGCCAGCAGCCAAGTTCTTAGTCCTAGCGGGGGGGCCTACGAGCAGTACTTC. It encodes CASSQVLSPSGGAYEQYF.

V usage is TRBV29-1 and J usage is TRBJ2-7; D is uncertain. V lost 6 bases and J lost 2, with 8 bases in between. Germline values: CDR1 SQVTM, CDR2 ANQGSEA. This CDR3 is 11 amino acids long. CDR3 residues: CSVYSPYEQYF. Written as DNA, the CDR3 is TGCAGCGTCTATTCCCCCTACGAGCAGTACTTC.

This clone was recorded once. At one boundary the junction diverges from the germline segment, which might be a read error. CDR3 bases: TGTGCCAGCAGTGATTCTGGGTTGGGGCAAGCGACCCAGTACTTC. Translated: CASSDSGLGQATQYF. The chain joins TRBV25-1 to TRBJ2-5; weak D call: TRBD1 (5 bases). Germline CDR1 is MGHDK and CDR2 is SYGVNS. This CDR3 is built from 15 residues.

The V call is TRBV19, the J call TRBJ1-4; D is unclear. Germline CDR1 is LNHDA and CDR2 is SQIVND (reference sequence). Trimming took 3 bases from V and 4 from J, leaving 18 bases between them. The CDR3 runs 17 residues. The CDR3 protein is CASSIYSSLSINEKLFF. CDR3 coding DNA: TGTGCCAGTAGTATCTACAGTTCCCTTTCGATTAATGAAAAACTGTTTTTT. Full variable domain (rest looked up from reference TRBV19 and TRBJ1-4): DGGITQSPKYLFRKEGQNVTLSCEQNLNHDAMYWYRQDPGQGLRLIYYSQIVNDFQKGDIAEGYSVSREKKESFPLTVTSAQKNPTAFYLCASSIYSSLSINEKLFFGSGTQLSVL.

This chain uses TRBV7-9 with TRBJ2-1, with TRBD2 identical over 9 bases. The CDR3 has 16 residues. Trimming at V came to 1 base and at J to 7 bases, leaving 8 bases not matched to a gene. Germline assignment: CDR1 SEHNR and CDR2 FQNEAQ (reference sequence). CDR3 residues: CASSLGPGLATNEQFF. Written as DNA, the CDR3 is TGTGCCAGCAGCTTAGGTCCCGGACTAGCGACGAATGAGCAGTTCTTC.

The V call is TRBV5-1, the J call TRBJ2-3; 12 nucleotides align to TRBD2. Looked up from germline, CDR1 is SGHRS and CDR2 is YFSETQ. J gave up 3 bases and V 4 bases, and 3 bases lay outside the gene matches. This CDR3 has 15 amino acids. The CDR3 DNA sequence: TGCGCCAGCAGCACTAGCGGGGGGAAAACAGATACGCAGTATTTT. As protein: CASSTSGGKTDTQYF.

V gene TRBV30 combines with J gene TRBJ2-1; D is ambiguous. Germline CDR1 reads GTSNPN; CDR2 reads SVGIG (reference sequence). V lost 5 bases to trimming and J lost 0 bases, with 8 bases between them. There are 13 residues in the CDR3. As DNA, the CDR3 is TGTGCCTGGGACGCGGACTCCTACAATGAGCAGTTCTTC. Translation gives CAWDADSYNEQFF. The complete variable domain, with remaining parts taken from reference TRBV30 and TRBJ2-1, reads SQTIHQWPATLVQPVGSPLSLECTVEGTSNPNLYWYRQAAGRGLQLLFYSVGIGQISSEVPQNLSASRPQDRQFILSSKKLLLSDSGFYLCAWDADSYNEQFFGPGTRLTVL.

The CDR3 DNA follows: TGTGCCAGCAGTTCACCCCGACAGGGTCCTGAAAAACTGTTTTTT. This sequence encodes CASSSPRQGPEKLFF. This sequence joins TRBV7-9 and TRBJ1-4; TRBD1 agrees at 7 bases. Germline V lookup: CDR1 SEHNR, CDR2 FQNEAQ (reference sequence). The V segment lost 6 bases and the J segment 7 bases; nucleotides outside the gene matches: 11. The CDR3 is 15 amino acids.

The V call is TRBV6-2 or TRBV6-3, the J call TRBJ2-1; 10 positions agree with TRBD2. V lost 6 bases to trimming and J lost 10 bases; unmatched junction nucleotides: 18. CDR3 length equals 17 residues. Germline V gene lookup returns CDR1 MNHEY and CDR2 SVGEGT. The CDR3 DNA reads TGTGCCAGCAGCCCCCTTCTGAGCGGGGGGGCCATATGGGAGCAGTTCTTC. Translated, it gives CASSPLLSGGAIWEQFF.

The V and J genes are TRBV7-2 and TRBJ2-1; 15 bases map to TRBD2. Germline V gene sequence: CDR1 SGHTA, CDR2 FQGNSA. The V segment lost 6 bases and the J segment 7 bases; nucleotides outside the gene matches: 4. The CDR3 extends over 15 amino acids. CDR3 in DNA: TGTGCCAGCAGAAGGACTAGCGGGAGGGGGAATGAGCAGTTCTTC. Encoded protein: CASRRTSGRGNEQFF.

This chain links TRBV9 with TRBJ1-6; 8 positions match TRBD1. Germline-derived CDR1 and CDR2 are SGDLS and YYNGEE. The junction had 5 bases not matched to a gene; V was cut back by 0 bases and J by 9 bases. The CDR3 has 15 amino acids. As DNA, the CDR3 is TGTGCCAGCAGCGTAGCCAGGGGGCTAGGTTCACCCCTCCACTTT. This gives the protein CASSVARGLGSPLHF.